Below are 7 T cell receptor beta chains sequenced from a single sample in a study of blood T cell repertoires in COVID-19. Using immunoSEQ multiplex PCR, the repertoire was profiled, and TCRdb retains in-frame clones only, with some absent. The data hold over 60,000 clones, with around 76% observed a single time. The source material was peripheral blood. The receptor set was obtained from a woman older than 75 with acute or convalescent COVID-19.

This clone has a count of ten or more. The V and J genes are TRBV10-1 and TRBJ2-5; 11 bases are shared with TRBD2. V shed 3 bases, J shed 6 bases, and the junction held 9 bases outside the gene matches. Germline CDR1 and CDR2: WNHNN and SYGVQD (reference sequence). The CDR3 sequence is 16 residues long. CDR3 sequence: CASSDITSGSHKTQYF. The CDR3 bases are TGCGCCAGCAGTGATATTACTAGCGGGAGTCACAAGACCCAGTACTTC.

The V call is TRBV24-1, the J call TRBJ2-3, with 11 bases matching TRBD2. The CDR3 extends over 15 amino acids. The V gene end was trimmed by 4 bases and the J gene end by 6 bases; junction bases not matched to a gene: 5. Germline V gives CDR1 KGHDR, CDR2 SFDVKD. The CDR3 nucleotides are TGTGCCACCAGTGAATTTAGCGGGAGGGCTGATACGCAGTATTTT. It yields the protein CATSEFSGRADTQYF.

This clone was seen a single time. CDR3 nucleotides: TGTGCCAGCAGCGTAGACCGGGACAGGGCCTACGAGCAGTACTTC. It is translated as CASSVDRDRAYEQYF. This chain connects TRBV7-2 to TRBJ2-7, with 9 bases fitting TRBD1. This CDR3 is built from 15 residues. Germline V gene lookup returns CDR1 SGHTA and CDR2 FQGNSA. J gave up 2 bases and V 5 bases, and 7 bases lay outside the gene matches. The whole variable domain, remainder taken from reference TRBV7-2 and TRBJ2-7, is GAGVSQSPSNKVTEKGKDVELRCDPISGHTALYWYRQSLGQGLEFLIYFQGNSAPDKSGLPSDRFSAERTGGSVSTLTIQRTQQEDSAVYLCASSVDRDRAYEQYFGPGTRLTVT.

This clone appeared a single time. The J gene is TRBJ1-3, the V gene TRBV15; D might be TRBD1 (5 bases). Trimming took 4 bases from V and 2 from J, leaving 15 bases between them. From germline, CDR1 is LNHNV and CDR2 YYDKDF (reference sequence). CDR3 size: 16 residues. The CDR3 DNA reads as TGTGCCACCAGCATGGACTACCAGGGAACTGGAAACACCATATATTTT. Its protein product is CATSMDYQGTGNTIYF.

This chain links TRBV20-1 with TRBJ1-1, with 8 bases identical to TRBD1. Germline V lookup: CDR1 DFQATT, CDR2 SNEGSKA (reference sequence). V was pared by 4 bases and J by 8 bases, with 3 bases of the junction left unmatched. The CDR3 is made up of 11 amino acids. CDR3 loop: CSATQGAEAFF. The CDR3 DNA reads TGCAGTGCTACGCAGGGGGCGGAAGCTTTCTTT.

The chain links TRBV7-8 to TRBJ1-4; TRBD1 matches at 7 bases. The CDR3 extends over 16 amino acids. J gave up 8 bases and V 5 bases, and 14 bases lay outside the gene matches. Germline V gene data show CDR1 as SGHVS and CDR2 as FQNEAQ. In DNA, the CDR3 is TGTGCCAGCAGCCCCTCCCCCGACAGGGCTGGAGAAAAACTGTTTTTT. Translated: CASSPSPDRAGEKLFF.

The sample holds one count of this clone. Relative to the germline gene, one junction end is altered; a read error may explain this. Here the CDR3 reads CARSLGGGDSGRGRDTQYF. The CDR3 nucleotides read TGCGCCCGCAGCCTCGGGGGGGGAGATAGCGGGAGGGGCCGAGATACGCAGTATTTT. The chain joins TRBV4-3 to TRBJ2-3, with 11 bases fitting TRBD2. Per germline, CDR1 LGHNA and CDR2 YSLEER. CDR3 length equals 19 residues.